The sample holds a few counts of the clone carrying this T cell receptor (beta chain). Random hexamers were used to reverse transcribe roughly 0.45 to 1 ug of RNA. One entry per CDR3 protein results from TCRdb running MiXCR on the immunoSEQ multiplex PCR reads. The data hold approximately 230,000 distinct CDR3 sequences, with approximately 92% observed a single time. The data were obtained in a study of CD8 T cells in Susac syndrome. Germline values: CDR1 LGHDT, CDR2 YNNKEL (reference sequence). This CDR3 region has 14 residues. The J segment lost 4 bases and the V segment lost 0 bases, leaving 0 bases of the junction unmatched.

The clonotype originates from a human donor with multiple sclerosis. Material: CD4+ T cells from PBMCs. The chain recombines TRBV3-1 with TRBJ1-1, with 9 bases identical to TRBD1. The CDR3 protein is CASSQEDRGTEAFF. The CDR3 DNA reads as TGTGCCAGCAGCCAAGAGGACAGGGGCACTGAAGCTTTCTTT.